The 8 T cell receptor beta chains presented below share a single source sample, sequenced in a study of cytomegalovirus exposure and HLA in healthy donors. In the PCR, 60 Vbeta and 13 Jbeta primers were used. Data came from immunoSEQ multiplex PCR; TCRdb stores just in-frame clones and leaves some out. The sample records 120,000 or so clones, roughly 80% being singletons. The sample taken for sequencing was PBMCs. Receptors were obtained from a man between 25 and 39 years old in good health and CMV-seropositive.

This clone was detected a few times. DNA for the CDR3: TGTGCCTCTAGTCGGGGGGACCTGAACACTGAAGCTTTCTTT. It specifies CASSRGDLNTEAFF. V is TRBV19 and J is TRBJ1-1; D is possibly TRBD1 (5 bases). Germline lookup yields CDR1 LNHDA and CDR2 SQIVND (reference sequence). The CDR3 covers 14 residues. Deletions cut 11 bases from V and 0 bases from J, with 16 bases between.

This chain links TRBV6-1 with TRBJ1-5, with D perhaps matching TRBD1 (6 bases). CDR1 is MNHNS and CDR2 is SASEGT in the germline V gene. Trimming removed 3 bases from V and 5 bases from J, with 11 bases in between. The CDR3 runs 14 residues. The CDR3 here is CASSEGGPHQPQHF. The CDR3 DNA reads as TGTGCCAGCAGTGAGGGGGGGCCTCATCAGCCCCAGCATTTT.

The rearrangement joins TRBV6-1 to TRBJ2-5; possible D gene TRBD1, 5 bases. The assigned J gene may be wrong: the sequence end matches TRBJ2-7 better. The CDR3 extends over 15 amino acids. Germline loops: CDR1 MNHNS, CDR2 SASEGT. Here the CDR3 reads CASSDKGAMSYEQYF. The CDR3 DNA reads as TGTGCCAGCAGTGATAAAGGGGCCATGAGCTACGAGCAGTACTTC.

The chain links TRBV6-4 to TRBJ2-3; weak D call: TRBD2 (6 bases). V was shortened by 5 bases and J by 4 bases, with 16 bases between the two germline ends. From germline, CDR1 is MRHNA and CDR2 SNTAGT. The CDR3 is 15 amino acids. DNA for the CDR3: TGTGCCAGCAGTCGGGACTTTAGCGTGTCAGATACGCAGTATTTT. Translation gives CASSRDFSVSDTQYF.

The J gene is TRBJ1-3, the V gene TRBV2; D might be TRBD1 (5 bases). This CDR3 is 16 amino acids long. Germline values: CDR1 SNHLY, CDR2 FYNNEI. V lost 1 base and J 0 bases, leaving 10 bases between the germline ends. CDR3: CASSEGGETSGNTIYF. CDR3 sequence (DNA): TGTGCCAGCAGTGAAGGGGGGGAAACCTCTGGAAACACCATATATTTT.

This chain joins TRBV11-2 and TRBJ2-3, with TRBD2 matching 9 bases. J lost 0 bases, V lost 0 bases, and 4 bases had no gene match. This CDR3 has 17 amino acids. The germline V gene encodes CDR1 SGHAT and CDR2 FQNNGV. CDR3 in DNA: TGTGCCAGCAGCTTAGAAGGCGGGGGGGCGAGCACAGATACGCAGTATTTT. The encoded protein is CASSLEGGGASTDTQYF.

The CDR3 loop is CASSLVPKGAWVEETQYF. CDR3 nucleotides: TGTGCCAGCAGCTTAGTCCCAAAAGGGGCGTGGGTTGAGGAGACCCAGTACTTC. This rearrangement joins TRBV7-9 to TRBJ2-5, with D perhaps TRBD1 (5 bases). The CDR3 is made up of 18 amino acids. V lost 1 base and J 5 bases, leaving 23 bases between the germline ends. CDR1 SEHNR and CDR2 FQNEAQ come from the germline V gene (reference sequence).

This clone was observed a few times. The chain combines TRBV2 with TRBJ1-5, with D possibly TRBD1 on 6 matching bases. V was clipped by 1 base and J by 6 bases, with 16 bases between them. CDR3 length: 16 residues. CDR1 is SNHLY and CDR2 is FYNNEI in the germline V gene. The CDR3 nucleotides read TGTGCCAGCAGTGAAGATGTAGGACAGACGATTCAGCCCCAGCATTTT. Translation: CASSEDVGQTIQPQHF.